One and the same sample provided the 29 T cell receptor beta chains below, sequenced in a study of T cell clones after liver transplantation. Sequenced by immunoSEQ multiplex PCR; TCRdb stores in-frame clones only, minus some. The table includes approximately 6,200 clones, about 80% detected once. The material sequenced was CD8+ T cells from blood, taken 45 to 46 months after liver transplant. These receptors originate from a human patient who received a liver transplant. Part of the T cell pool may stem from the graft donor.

The CDR3 region is CASSLREGRDEQYF. The CDR3 DNA sequence: TGTGCCAGCAGCCTCCGGGAGGGCCGGGACGAGCAGTACTTC. The gene calls are TRBV28 and TRBJ2-7, with 8 bases identical to TRBD2. J lost 5 bases, V lost 6 bases, and 9 bases had no gene match. The CDR3 covers 14 residues. Per the germline V gene, CDR1 is MDHEN and CDR2 is SYDVKM.

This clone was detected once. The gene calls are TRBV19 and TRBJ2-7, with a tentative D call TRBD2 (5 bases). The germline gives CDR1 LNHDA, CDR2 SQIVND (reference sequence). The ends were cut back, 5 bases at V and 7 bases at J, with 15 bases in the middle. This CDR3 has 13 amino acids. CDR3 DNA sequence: TGTGCCAGTAGTTCTGGTCTCAGGAGGGAGCAGTACTTC. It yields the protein CASSSGLRREQYF.

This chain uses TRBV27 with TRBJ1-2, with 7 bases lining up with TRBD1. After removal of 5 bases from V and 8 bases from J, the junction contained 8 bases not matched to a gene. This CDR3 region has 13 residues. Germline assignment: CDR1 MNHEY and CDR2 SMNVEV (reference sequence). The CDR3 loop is CASSAYRGLGYTF. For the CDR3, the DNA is TGTGCCAGCAGTGCATACAGGGGTTTGGGCTACACCTTC.

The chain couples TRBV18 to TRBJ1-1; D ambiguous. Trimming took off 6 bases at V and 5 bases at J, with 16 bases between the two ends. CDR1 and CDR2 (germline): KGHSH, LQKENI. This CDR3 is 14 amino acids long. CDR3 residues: CASSLTGVKTEAFF. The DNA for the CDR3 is TGTGCCAGCTCCCTCACTGGGGTTAAGACTGAAGCTTTCTTT.

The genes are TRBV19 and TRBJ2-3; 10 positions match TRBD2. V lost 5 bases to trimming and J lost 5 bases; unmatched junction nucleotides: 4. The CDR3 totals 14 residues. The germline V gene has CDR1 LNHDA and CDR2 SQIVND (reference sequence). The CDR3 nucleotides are TGTGCCAGTAGTTTCCTAGCGGGAGTAGATACGCAGTATTTT. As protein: CASSFLAGVDTQYF.

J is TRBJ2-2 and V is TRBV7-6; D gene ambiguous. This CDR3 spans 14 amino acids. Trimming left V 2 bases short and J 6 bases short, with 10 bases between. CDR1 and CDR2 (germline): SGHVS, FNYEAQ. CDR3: CASSLFGLSGELFF. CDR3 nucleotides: TGTGCCAGCAGCTTATTCGGTTTGTCCGGGGAGCTGTTTTTT. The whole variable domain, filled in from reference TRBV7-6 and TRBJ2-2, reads GAGVSQSPRYKVTKRGQDVALRCDPISGHVSLYWYRQALGQGPEFLTYFNYEAQQDKSGLPNDRFSAERPEGSISTLTIQRTEQRDSAMYRCASSLFGLSGELFFGEGSRLTVL.

CDR3 sequence (DNA): TGTGCCAGCAGCCCCTTTATGAACACTGAAGCTTTCTTT. It codes for CASSPFMNTEAFF. This sequence joins TRBV7-2 and TRBJ1-1; D is ambiguous. Looked up from germline, CDR1 is SGHTA and CDR2 is FQGNSA. Trimming shortened V by 5 bases and J by 0 bases, and 7 bases separated the two germline ends. CDR3 length: 13 residues.

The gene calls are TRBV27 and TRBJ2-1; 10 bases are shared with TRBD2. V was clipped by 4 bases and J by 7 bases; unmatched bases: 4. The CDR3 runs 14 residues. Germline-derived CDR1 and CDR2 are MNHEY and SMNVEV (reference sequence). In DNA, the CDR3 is TGTGCCAGCAGTTCCGGACTAGCGGTTAATGAGCAGTTCTTC. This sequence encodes CASSSGLAVNEQFF.

The CDR3 DNA reads as TGTGCCAGTAGTATTCAGGGCCGCGAGCAGTACTTC. Amino acid sequence: CASSIQGREQYF. The chain combines TRBV19 with TRBJ2-7; D is perhaps TRBD1 (5 bases). The germline gives CDR1 LNHDA, CDR2 SQIVND (reference sequence). The CDR3 sequence is 12 residues long. V was clipped by 3 bases and J by 6 bases, with 9 bases between them.

CDR3 sequence: CASSQPTGRSGNTIYF. The CDR3 DNA reads as TGCGCCAGCAGCCAGCCTACAGGCCGCTCTGGAAACACCATATATTTT. The chain joins TRBV4-1 to TRBJ1-3, with D possibly being TRBD1 (5 bases). CDR3 size: 16 residues. CDR1 and CDR2 (germline): MGHRA, YSYEKL. Trimming removed 3 bases from V and 0 bases from J, with 12 bases in between.

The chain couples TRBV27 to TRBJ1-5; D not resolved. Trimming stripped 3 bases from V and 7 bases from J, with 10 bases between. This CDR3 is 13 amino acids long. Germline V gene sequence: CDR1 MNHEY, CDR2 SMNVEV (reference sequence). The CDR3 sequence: CASSLSIQQPQHF. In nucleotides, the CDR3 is TGTGCCAGCAGTTTGTCAATCCAACAGCCCCAGCATTTT.

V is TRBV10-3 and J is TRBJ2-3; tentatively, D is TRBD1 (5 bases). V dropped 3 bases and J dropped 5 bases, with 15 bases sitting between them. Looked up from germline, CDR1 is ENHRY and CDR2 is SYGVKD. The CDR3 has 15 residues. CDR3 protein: CAISEGREGLDTQYF. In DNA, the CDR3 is TGTGCCATCAGTGAAGGCAGGGAAGGCCTAGATACGCAGTATTTT.

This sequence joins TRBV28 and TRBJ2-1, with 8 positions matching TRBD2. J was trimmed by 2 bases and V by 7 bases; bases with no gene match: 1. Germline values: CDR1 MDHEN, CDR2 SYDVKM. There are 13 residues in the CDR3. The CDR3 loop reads CASKLAAYNEQFF. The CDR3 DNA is TGTGCCAGCAAACTAGCGGCCTACAATGAGCAGTTCTTC.

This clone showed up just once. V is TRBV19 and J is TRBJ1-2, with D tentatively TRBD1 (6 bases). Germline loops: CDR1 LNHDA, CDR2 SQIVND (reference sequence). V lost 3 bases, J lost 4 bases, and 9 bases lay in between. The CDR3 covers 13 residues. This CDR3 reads CASSMGGAYGYTF. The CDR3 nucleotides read TGTGCCAGTAGTATGGGGGGCGCCTATGGCTACACCTTC.

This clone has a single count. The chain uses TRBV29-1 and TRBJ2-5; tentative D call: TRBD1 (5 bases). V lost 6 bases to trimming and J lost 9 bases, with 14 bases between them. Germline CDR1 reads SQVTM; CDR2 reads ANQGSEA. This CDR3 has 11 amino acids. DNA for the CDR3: TGCAGCGTCTTCTATGAAGGGGCCCAGTACTTC. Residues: CSVFYEGAQYF.

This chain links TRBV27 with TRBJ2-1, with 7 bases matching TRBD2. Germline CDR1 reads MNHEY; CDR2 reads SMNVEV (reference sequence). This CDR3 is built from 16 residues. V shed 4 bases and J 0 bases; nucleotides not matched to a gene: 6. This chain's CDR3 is CASSWDYSSSYNEQFF. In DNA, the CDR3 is TGTGCCAGCAGTTGGGACTATTCAAGCTCCTACAATGAGCAGTTCTTC.

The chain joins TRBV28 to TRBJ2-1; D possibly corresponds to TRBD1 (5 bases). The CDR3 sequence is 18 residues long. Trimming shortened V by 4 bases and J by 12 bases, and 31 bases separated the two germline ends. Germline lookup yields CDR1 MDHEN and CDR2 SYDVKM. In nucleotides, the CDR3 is TGTGCCAGCAGTTCGCACCAGGGTGCGAAAGAATATTTTATGGGGCAGTTCTTC. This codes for CASSSHQGAKEYFMGQFF.

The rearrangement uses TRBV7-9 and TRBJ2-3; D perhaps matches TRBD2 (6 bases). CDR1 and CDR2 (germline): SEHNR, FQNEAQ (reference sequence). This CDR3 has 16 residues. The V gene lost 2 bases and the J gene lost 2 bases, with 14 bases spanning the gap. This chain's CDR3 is CASSLRDLEVTDTQYF. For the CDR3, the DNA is TGTGCCAGCAGCTTAAGGGACTTAGAGGTCACAGATACGCAGTATTTT. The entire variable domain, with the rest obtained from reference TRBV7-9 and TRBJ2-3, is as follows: DTGVSQNPRHKITKRGQNVTFRCDPISEHNRLYWYRQTLGQGPEFLTYFQNEAQLEKSRLLSDRFSAERPKGSFSTLEIQRTEQGDSAMYLCASSLRDLEVTDTQYFGPGTRLTVL.

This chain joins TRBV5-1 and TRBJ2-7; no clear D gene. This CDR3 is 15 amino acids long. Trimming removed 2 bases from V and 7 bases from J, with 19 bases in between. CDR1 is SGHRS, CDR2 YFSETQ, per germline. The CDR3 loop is CASSLASDKTWEQYF. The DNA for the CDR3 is TGCGCCAGCAGCTTAGCCAGCGATAAAACGTGGGAGCAGTACTTC.

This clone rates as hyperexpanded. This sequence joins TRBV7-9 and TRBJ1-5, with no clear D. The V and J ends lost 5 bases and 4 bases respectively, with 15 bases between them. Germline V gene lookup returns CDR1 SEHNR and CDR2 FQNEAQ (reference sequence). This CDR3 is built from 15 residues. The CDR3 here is CASSPTKAGNQPQHF. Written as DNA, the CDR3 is TGTGCCAGCAGCCCTACCAAAGCTGGGAATCAGCCCCAGCATTTT.

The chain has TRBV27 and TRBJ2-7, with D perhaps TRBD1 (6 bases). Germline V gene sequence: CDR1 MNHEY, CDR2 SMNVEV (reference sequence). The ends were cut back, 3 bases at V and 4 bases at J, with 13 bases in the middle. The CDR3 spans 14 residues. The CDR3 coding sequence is TGTGCCAGCAGTTTTCAGGGGAACTCTTACGAGCAGTACTTC. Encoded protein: CASSFQGNSYEQYF.

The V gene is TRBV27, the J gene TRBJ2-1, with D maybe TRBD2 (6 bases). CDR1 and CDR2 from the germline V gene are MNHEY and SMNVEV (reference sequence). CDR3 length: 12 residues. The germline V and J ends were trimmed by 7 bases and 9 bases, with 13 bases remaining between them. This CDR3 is CASTKGRSEQFF. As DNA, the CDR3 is TGTGCCAGCACCAAAGGGAGGAGTGAGCAGTTCTTC.

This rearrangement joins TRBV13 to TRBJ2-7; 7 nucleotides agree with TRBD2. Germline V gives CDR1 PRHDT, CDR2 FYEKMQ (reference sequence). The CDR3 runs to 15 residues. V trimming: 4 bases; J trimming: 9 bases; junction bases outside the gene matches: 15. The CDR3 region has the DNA TGTGCCAGCAGCTCGTCCGGGACTACACCCTTGGGGCAGTACTTC. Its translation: CASSSSGTTPLGQYF. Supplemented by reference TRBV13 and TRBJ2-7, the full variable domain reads AAGVIQSPRHLIKEKRETATLKCYPIPRHDTVYWYQQGPGQDPQFLISFYEKMQSDKGSIPDRFSAQQFSDYHSELNMSSLELGDSALYFCASSSSGTTPLGQYFGPGTRLTVT.

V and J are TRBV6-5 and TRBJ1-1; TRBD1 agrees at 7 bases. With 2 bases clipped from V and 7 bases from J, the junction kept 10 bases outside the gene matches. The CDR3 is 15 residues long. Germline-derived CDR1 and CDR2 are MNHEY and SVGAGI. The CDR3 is CASSYTPGGLNEAFF. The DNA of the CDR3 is TGTGCCAGCAGTTACACCCCAGGGGGTTTAAATGAAGCTTTCTTT.

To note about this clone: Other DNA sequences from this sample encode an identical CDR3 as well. The CDR3 loop reads CASSPGQAYEQYF. CDR3 DNA: TGTGCCAGTAGCCCTGGACAGGCCTACGAGCAGTACTTC. This rearrangement joins TRBV19 to TRBJ2-7; 7 nucleotides line up with TRBD1. This CDR3 has 13 amino acids. Germline loops: CDR1 LNHDA, CDR2 SQIVND (reference sequence). V gave up 6 bases and J gave up 2 bases; unmatched junction bases: 4.

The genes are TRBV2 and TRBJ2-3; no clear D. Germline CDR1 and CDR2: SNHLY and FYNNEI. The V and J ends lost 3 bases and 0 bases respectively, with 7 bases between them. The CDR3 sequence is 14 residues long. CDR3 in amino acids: CASSDPQSTDTQYF. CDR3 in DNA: TGTGCCAGCAGTGATCCCCAGAGCACAGATACGCAGTATTTT.

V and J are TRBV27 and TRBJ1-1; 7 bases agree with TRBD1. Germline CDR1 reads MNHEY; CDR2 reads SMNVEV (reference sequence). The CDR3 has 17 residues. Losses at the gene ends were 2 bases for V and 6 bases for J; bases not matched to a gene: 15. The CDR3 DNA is TGTGCCAGCAGTTTAAAAGGAAGAGGGGGCGTAAATCCTGAAGCTTTCTTT. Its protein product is CASSLKGRGGVNPEAFF.

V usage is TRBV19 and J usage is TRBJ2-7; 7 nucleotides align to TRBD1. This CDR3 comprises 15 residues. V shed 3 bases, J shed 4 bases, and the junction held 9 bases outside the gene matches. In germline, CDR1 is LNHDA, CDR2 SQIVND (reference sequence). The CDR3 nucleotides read TGTGCCAGTAGTATTAAGGGGGCCGAATTATACGAGCAGTACTTC. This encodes CASSIKGAELYEQYF.

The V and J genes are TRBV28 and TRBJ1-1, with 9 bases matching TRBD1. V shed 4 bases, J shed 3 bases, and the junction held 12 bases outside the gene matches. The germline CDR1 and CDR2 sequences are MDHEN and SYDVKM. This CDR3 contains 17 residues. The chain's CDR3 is CASSSFFRDRAYTEAFF. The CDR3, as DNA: TGTGCCAGCAGTTCATTTTTCCGGGACAGGGCGTACACTGAAGCTTTCTTT.